This T cell receptor beta chain emerged from a study of CD8+CD57+ T cells in acquired aplastic anemia. Genomic DNA was employed as the template in profiling TCR beta VDJ and CDR3. TCRdb independently ran MiXCR on the reads; one entry per CDR3 protein. The sample lists about 270,000 distinct CDR3 sequences, 56% occurring once. The CDR3 consists of 15 residues. Germline V gives CDR1 SGHRS, CDR2 YFSETQ. Trimming removed 0 bases at V and 5 bases at J, with 12 bases between. The chain employs TRBV5-1 and TRBJ2-1; D perhaps matches TRBD1 (6 bases). The sequencing input was sorted CD4+, CD8+, or CD8+CD57+ T cells (not recorded which) from PBMCs. The sequence derives from a human donor with severe aplastic anemia or a healthy control (not recorded which). CDR3 nucleotides: TGCGCCAGCAGCTTGGAAGGGGGAAGGAACAATGAGCAGTTCTTC. Protein: CASSLEGGRNNEQFF.